This T cell receptor (beta chain) was documented in a study of shared clonotypes between healthy human individuals. The assay was immunoSEQ multiplex PCR, and TCRdb's table has in-frame clones only and misses some. The sample lists some 690,000 clones, around 91% occurring once. V dropped 5 bases and J dropped 3 bases, with 14 bases sitting between them. The CDR3 totals 14 residues. Per germline, CDR1 SGHDN and CDR2 FVKESK. The sample taken for sequencing was memory CD8+ T cells from PBMCs. Subset here: CD45RO+ cells pooled with CCR7-negative TemRA cells. This chain joins TRBV14 and TRBJ2-7; the D gene is possibly TRBD1 (6 bases). The receptor was derived from a man aged 18 to 30 in good health. Some clones in this sample may be carry-over from other donors' samples. DNA for the CDR3: TGTGCCAGCAGCGCCTTGGACAGTTACTACGAGCAGTACTTC. This sequence encodes CASSALDSYYEQYF.